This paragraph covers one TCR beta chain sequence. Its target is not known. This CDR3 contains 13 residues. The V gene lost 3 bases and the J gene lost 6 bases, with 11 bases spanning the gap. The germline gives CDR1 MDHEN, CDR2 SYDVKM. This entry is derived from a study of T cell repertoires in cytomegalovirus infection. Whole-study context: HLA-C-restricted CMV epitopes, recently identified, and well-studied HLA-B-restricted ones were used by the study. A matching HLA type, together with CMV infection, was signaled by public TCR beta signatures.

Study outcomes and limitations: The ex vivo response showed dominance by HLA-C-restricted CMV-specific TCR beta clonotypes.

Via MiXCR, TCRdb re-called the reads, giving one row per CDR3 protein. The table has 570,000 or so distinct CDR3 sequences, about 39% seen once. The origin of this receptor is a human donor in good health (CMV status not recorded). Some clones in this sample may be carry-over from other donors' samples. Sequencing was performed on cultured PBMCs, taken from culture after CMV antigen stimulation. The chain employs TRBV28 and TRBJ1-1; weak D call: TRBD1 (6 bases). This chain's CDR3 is CASSFRAGAEAFF. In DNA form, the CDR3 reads TGTGCCAGCAGTTTTAGGGCAGGGGCTGAAGCTTTCTTT.